This T cell receptor beta chain originates from a study of blood T cell repertoires in COVID-19. Produced via immunoSEQ multiplex PCR; TCRdb's table is partial and in-frame only. The table records about 120,000 clones, roughly four fifths of them present only once. Enrolled during active infection, Seattle patients were then followed longitudinally. V shed 5 bases, J shed 2 bases, and the junction held 9 bases outside the gene matches. Germline-derived CDR1 and CDR2 are MDHEN and SYDVKM. This CDR3 has 15 amino acids. The chain links TRBV28 to TRBJ2-7, with 7 bases fitting TRBD1. The specimen was peripheral blood. This TCR was sampled from a man aged 25-40 years with COVID-19, enrolled during active disease. The CDR3 DNA reads as TGTGCCAGCAGTATGAGACAGGGACCTACCTACGAGCAGTACTTC. Translating gives CASSMRQGPTYEQYF.